These 15 T cell receptor beta chains came from one sample sequenced in a study of T cells in women clearing cervical HPV infection. Here immunoSEQ multiplex PCR was the method, and the copy in TCRdb shows in-frame clones only, minus some. The sample includes roughly 22,000 clones. The sample taken for sequencing was blood buffy coat. These receptors all come from a woman aged 18 to 69 with a cervical HPV16 infection that either progressed to CIN3+ or cleared (not recorded which).

The CDR3 sequence: CASSPTTGTSYEQYF. CDR3 bases read: TGTGCCAGCTCACCAACGACAGGGACGTCCTACGAG. The chain carries TRBV18 and TRBJ2-7; 7 bases are a match to TRBD1. The read stops 3 residues short of the end of the CDR3; the missing end is completed from the germline J gene. Germline loops: CDR1 KGHSH, CDR2 LQKENI. J gave up 1 base and V 2 bases, and 5 bases lay outside the gene matches. The CDR3 covers 15 residues.

Regarding this clone: The CDR3 goes on 3 residues after the read ends, and that part is filled in from the germline J gene. The rearrangement joins TRBV7-9 to TRBJ1-1; no clear D gene. Trimming took off 8 bases at V and 0 bases at J, with 10 bases between the two ends. This CDR3 comprises 13 residues. Germline CDR1 reads SEHNR; CDR2 reads FQNEAQ (reference sequence). The sequenced part of the CDR3 DNA is TGTGCCAGCGGTTCCACAATGAACACTGAA. The encoded protein is CASGSTMNTE. The CDR3 reads in full as CASGSTMNTEAFF.

On this clone itself: Read sequence stops 3 residues before the CDR3 end, and the germline J gene provides the missing end. This chain uses TRBV19 with TRBJ2-5; 15 bases agree with TRBD2. The CDR3 spans 18 residues. Trimming took 1 base from V and 5 from J; bases not matched to a gene: 8. CDR1 and CDR2 from the germline V gene are LNHDA and SQIVND (reference sequence). The CDR3 loop is CASSIVRTSGGARETQYF. The sequenced CDR3 bases are TGTGCCAGTAGTATAGTTAGGACTAGCGGGGGGGCCAGGGAGACC. The entire variable domain, with the rest obtained from reference TRBV19 and TRBJ2-5, is as follows: DGGITQSPKYLFRKEGQNVTLSCEQNLNHDAMYWYRQDPGQGLRLIYYSQIVNDFQKGDIAEGYSVSREKKESFPLTVTSAQKNPTAFYLCASSIVRTSGGARETQYFGPGTRLLVL.

In the case of this clone: The read is 3 residues too short to cover the CDR3 end, so that end is filled in from the germline J gene. This chain joins TRBV20-1 and TRBJ2-2; TRBD1 might be the D (6 bases). CDR3 length: 15 amino acids. CDR1 and CDR2 from the germline V gene are DFQATT and SNEGSKA (reference sequence). Trimming stripped 5 bases from V and 4 bases from J, with 17 bases between. The CDR3 is CSAPRQGSSTGELFF. Partial CDR3 DNA: TGCAGTGCTCCCCGGCAGGGGTCCTCCACCGGGGAG.

As to this clone: Read data end 3 residues before the CDR3 end; the end is taken from the germline J gene. The chain has TRBV20-1 and TRBJ2-7, with 12 bases that match TRBD1. V shed 1 base, J shed 2 bases, and the junction held 0 bases outside the gene matches. Germline V gives CDR1 DFQATT, CDR2 SNEGSKA (reference sequence). This CDR3 is built from 14 residues. The sequenced part of the CDR3 DNA is TGCAGTGCTAGAGGGGACAGGGGGCCCTACGAG. This gives the protein CSARGDRGPYE. The complete CDR3 protein is CSARGDRGPYEQYF.

About this clone: The CDR3 goes on 3 residues after the read ends, and that part is filled in from the germline J gene. The V and J genes are TRBV20-1 and TRBJ2-3; 11 positions match TRBD2. Germline V gene data show CDR1 as DFQATT and CDR2 as SNEGSKA (reference sequence). V dropped 6 bases and J dropped 7; count of bases not matched to a gene: 9. This CDR3 has 14 amino acids. The CDR3 bases that were read are TGCAGTGCCGGGACTAGCGGAGCCCCCAATACG. This codes for CSAGTSGAPNT. The CDR3 as a whole reads CSAGTSGAPNTQYF.

Details on this clone: The read ends 3 residues shy of where the CDR3 ends; the end is completed using the germline J gene. The chain joins TRBV20-1 to TRBJ2-7; no definite D call. The CDR3 loop spans 13 amino acids. V was clipped by 6 bases and J by 2 bases, with 14 bases between them. Germline V CDR1 and CDR2: DFQATT, SNEGSKA (reference sequence). The CDR3 spells CSAEARSPYEQYF. The part of the CDR3 DNA that was read is TGCAGTGCAGAGGCTAGGAGCCCCTACGAG.

With regard to this clone: The read stops 3 residues short of the end of the CDR3; the missing end is completed from the germline J gene. This chain connects TRBV6-2 or TRBV6-3 to TRBJ2-4, with 7 nucleotides matching TRBD1. The CDR3 runs 15 residues. From germline, CDR1 is MNHEY and CDR2 SVGEGT. CDR3 DNA (partial): TGTGCCAGCAGTTACTCCCCTTTCAGGGGGAATGGT. Residues: CASSYSPFRGNG. The whole CDR3 protein reads CASSYSPFRGNGQYF.

To note about this clone: The read ends 3 residues early relative to the CDR3; the germline J gene fills the gap. The rearrangement joins TRBV20-1 to TRBJ2-3; perhaps TRBD2 as D (5 bases). The CDR3 spans 15 residues. CDR1 and CDR2 from the germline V gene are DFQATT and SNEGSKA (reference sequence). The sequenced part of the CDR3 DNA is TGCAGTGCTCTATTAGGGTCCTCTAGCAATCAGCCG. Its translation is CSALLGSSSNQP. The CDR3, in full, reads CSALLGSSSNQPQYF.

Partial CDR3 DNA: TGTGCCAGTATCGACAGCGGGGCCCTTCGC. Translating gives CASIDSGALR. The whole CDR3 is CASIDSGALRYTF. This chain joins TRBV19 and TRBJ1-2; possibly TRBD1 for D (5 bases). The read ends 3 residues early relative to the CDR3; the germline J gene fills the gap. Germline loops: CDR1 LNHDA, CDR2 SQIVND (reference sequence). CDR3 length: 13 residues.

To note about this clone: The read ends 3 residues shy of where the CDR3 ends; the end is completed using the germline J gene. The chain combines TRBV20-1 with TRBJ2-1; 7 positions match TRBD2. The CDR3 totals 13 residues. Per germline, CDR1 DFQATT and CDR2 SNEGSKA (reference sequence). Losses at the gene ends were 6 bases for V and 6 bases for J; bases not matched to a gene: 8. Incomplete CDR3 DNA: TGCAGTGCCGTCAGCGGGGCACGCAATGAG. Translating it yields CSAVSGARNE. The whole CDR3 reads CSAVSGARNEQFF.

As for this clone: The read stops 3 residues short of the end of the CDR3; the missing end is completed from the germline J gene. The chain couples TRBV20-1 to TRBJ2-7, with 8 nucleotides matching TRBD2. The CDR3 covers 14 residues. Per germline, CDR1 DFQATT and CDR2 SNEGSKA (reference sequence). Germline trimming cut 3 bases from V and 5 bases from J; bases unmatched to any gene: 9. CDR3 loop: CSASFGGGGNEQYF. Incomplete CDR3 DNA: TGCAGTGCTAGTTTCGGGGGGGGCGGAAACGAG.

Of note for this clone: The read gets to within 3 residues of the CDR3 end, and the germline J gene fills in the rest. The J gene is TRBJ2-7, the V gene TRBV13, with TRBD1 matching 9 bases. In germline, CDR1 is PRHDT, CDR2 FYEKMQ (reference sequence). This CDR3 is 15 amino acids long. Trimming cost V 5 bases and J 3 bases; bases outside gene matches: 8. Partial CDR3 DNA: TGTGCCAGCAGCGGGGACAGGGAAGGCATCTACGAG. Translated, it gives CASSGDREGIYE. In full, the CDR3 reads CASSGDREGIYEQYF.

Note on this clone: The CDR3 is cut off 3 residues early in the read; its end comes from the germline J gene. This sequence joins TRBV5-1 and TRBJ2-7; 9 bases line up with TRBD2. This CDR3 contains 14 residues. Germline trimming cut 6 bases from V and 2 bases from J; bases unmatched to any gene: 6. Germline V gene lookup returns CDR1 SGHRS and CDR2 YFSETQ. CDR3 amino acids: CASNTAGGPYEQYF. Incomplete CDR3 DNA: TGCGCCAGCAACACAGCGGGGGGCCCCTACGAG.

With respect to this clone: The read finishes 3 residues shy of the CDR3 end, and the germline J gene is used to complete it. The chain combines TRBV30 with TRBJ2-2; TRBD1 might be the D (6 bases). The CDR3 length is 14 residues. Germline-derived CDR1 and CDR2 are GTSNPN and SVGIG (reference sequence). The DNA read from the CDR3 is TGTGCCTGGAGTAGGGCAGGGGAAAATTCACCG. Translated: CAWSRAGENSP. The full CDR3 protein is CAWSRAGENSPLFF.